The 13 T cell receptor beta chains below were found in one sample sequenced in a study of sequential checkpoint blockade in melanoma. This sample's treatment: randomized to nivolumab then ipilimumab (arm A) or the reverse (arm B). Repertoires were generated with immunoSEQ multiplex PCR, while TCRdb's copy carries only in-frame clones and drops some. The sample holds under 2,500 clones, approximately 18% seen once. Here the sequenced sample was tumor tissue (inferred from file names), taken from a patient given nivolumab and ipilimumab in sequence. The receptors derive from a human donor with melanoma.

This clone is medium-sized within its sample. The chain joins TRBV11-3 to TRBJ2-2; D may be TRBD1 (6 bases). V dropped 3 bases and J dropped 3 bases, with 8 bases sitting between them. The CDR3 covers 14 residues. Looked up from germline, CDR1 is SGHNT and CDR2 is YENEEA. CDR3: CASSFNRDTGELFF. The CDR3 coding sequence is TGTGCCAGCAGCTTCAACAGGGACACCGGGGAGCTGTTTTTT.

The V gene is TRBV6-8, the J gene TRBJ1-2, with D maybe TRBD1 (5 bases). V was cut by 6 bases and J by 5 bases, with 16 bases left in between. Germline values: CDR1 MNHGY, CDR2 SAAAGT. This CDR3 comprises 14 residues. The CDR3 bases are TGTGCCAGCAGCTCCATTCGGGGGGATTATGGCTACACCTTC. Residues: CASSSIRGDYGYTF.

J is TRBJ1-4 and V is TRBV5-1; no clear D gene. Per germline, CDR1 SGHRS and CDR2 YFSETQ. The CDR3 length is 15 residues. V was trimmed by 3 bases and J by 4 bases, leaving 13 bases between them. The CDR3 DNA reads as TGCGCCAGCAGCTGGGCCGGAGAGGGTAATGAAAAACTGTTTTTT. Translated, it gives CASSWAGEGNEKLFF.

This clone is deemed large. The chain is built from TRBV12-5 and TRBJ2-2; 9 nucleotides match TRBD1. V trimming: 6 bases; J trimming: 7 bases; junction bases outside the gene matches: 3. The CDR3 is made up of 13 amino acids. Germline CDR1 is LGHNT and CDR2 is FRNRAP. CDR3 sequence (DNA): TGTGCTAGTGGAGGACAGGGGCTCGGGGAGCTGTTTTTT. Protein sequence: CASGGQGLGELFF.

By share, this clone counts as medium-sized (0.01 to 0.1%). V and J are TRBV11-3 and TRBJ1-1; no reliable D call. The V end lost 0 bases, the J end lost 1 base, and 6 bases lay between the germline ends. The CDR3 consists of 14 residues. Per germline, CDR1 SGHNT and CDR2 YENEEA. The CDR3 reads CASSLEWGNTEAFF. CDR3 nucleotides: TGTGCCAGCAGCTTAGAGTGGGGGAACACTGAAGCTTTCTTT.

The genes are TRBV6-8 and TRBJ2-5; 9 bases match TRBD1. CDR1 MNHGY and CDR2 SAAAGT come from the germline V gene. CDR3 length equals 16 residues. The V segment lost 5 bases and the J segment 5 bases; nucleotides outside the gene matches: 12. CDR3 bases: TGTGCCAGCAGTCCCTCAAACAGGGGGCCGTCGGAGACCCAGTACTTC. Translated: CASSPSNRGPSETQYF.

In this sample, this clone is medium-sized. The chain carries TRBV6-8 and TRBJ2-7; TRBD1 is a possible D gene (5 bases). Germline V lookup: CDR1 MNHGY, CDR2 SAAAGT. The V end lost 3 bases, the J end lost 3 bases, and 15 bases lay between the germline ends. The CDR3 sequence is 15 residues long. CDR3 region: CASSYTGLFNYEQYF. DNA of the CDR3: TGTGCCAGCAGTTATACAGGTTTATTCAACTACGAGCAGTACTTC.

This clone was detected only a few times. The rearrangement uses TRBV11-3 and TRBJ2-1, with D uncertain. V was shortened by 0 bases and J by 0 bases, with 9 bases between the two germline ends. Germline V gene lookup returns CDR1 SGHNT and CDR2 YENEEA. The CDR3 spans 16 residues. The chain's CDR3 is CASSLELASSYNEQFF. The DNA for the CDR3 is TGTGCCAGCAGCTTAGAGCTGGCAAGCTCCTACAATGAGCAGTTCTTC.

This clone was found many times. This chain's CDR3 is CASSAGQGSNQPQHF. CDR3 in DNA: TGTGCCAGCAGCGCGGGACAGGGGAGCAATCAGCCCCAGCATTTT. The V and J genes are TRBV9 and TRBJ1-5; 10 bases align to TRBD1. In germline, CDR1 is SGDLS, CDR2 YYNGEE. Trimming took 3 bases from V and 1 from J; bases not matched to a gene: 1. This CDR3 is built from 15 residues.

This clone is labeled as medium-sized. The gene calls are TRBV9 and TRBJ1-2, with a tentative D call TRBD1 (5 bases). Between the trimmed V and J ends, which lost 4 bases and 4 bases, there was a span of 20 bases. The germline V gene encodes CDR1 SGDLS and CDR2 YYNGEE. The CDR3 covers 16 residues. CDR3: CASSPKFGQLFYGYTF. Here the CDR3 DNA reads TGTGCCAGCAGCCCAAAGTTTGGACAACTATTCTATGGCTACACCTTC.

This clone was recorded many times. The chain is built from TRBV11-3 and TRBJ2-7; either TRBD1 or TRBD2 may supply D (6 bases each). Germline CDR1 reads SGHNT; CDR2 reads YENEEA. The V and J ends lost 5 bases and 2 bases respectively, with 16 bases between them. CDR3 size: 15 residues. The CDR3 sequence is CASSRTPGDTYEQYF. CDR3 DNA: TGTGCCAGCAGCCGAACTCCGGGGGACACCTACGAGCAGTACTTC.

By frequency in the sample, this clone is medium-sized (0.01 to 0.1%). The chain links TRBV10-3 to TRBJ1-6, with D perhaps matching TRBD1 (5 bases). The V and J ends lost 0 bases and 6 bases respectively, with 12 bases between them. The CDR3 consists of 16 residues. The germline gives CDR1 ENHRY, CDR2 SYGVKD. CDR3 sequence reads: CAISESGPGPNSPLHF. In nucleotides, the CDR3 is TGTGCCATCAGTGAGTCAGGGCCAGGGCCTAATTCACCCCTCCACTTT.

In its sample, this clone was seen many times. CDR3: CASSPGQFTDTQYF. CDR3 DNA: TGTGCCAGCAGCCCGGGACAGTTCACAGATACGCAGTATTTT. This chain uses TRBV11-3 with TRBJ2-3; TRBD1 matches 7 bases. The CDR3 totals 14 residues. Germline V CDR1 and CDR2: SGHNT, YENEEA. With V trimmed by 5 bases and J by 2 bases, 4 bases remained unmatched.